This TCR beta chain comes out of a study of CD8 T cells in ankylosing spondylitis. General study points: Reports of some motif variants in reactive arthritis synovial fluid and blood predate this one. Significant enrichment of disease-linked clones was reported in matched ankylosing spondylitis synovial fluid. In peripheral blood, disease-linked CD8+ clones occurred at relatively low frequencies. There was a TCR beta motif, made of eight highly homologous variants, that appeared characteristic of ankylosing spondylitis blood.

Each CDR3 protein gets one entry after TCRdb re-called the 5' RACE reads with MiXCR. The data hold 500,000 or so distinct CDR3 sequences, with approximately 5.3% observed a single time. V lost 5 bases and J lost 1; bases outside the gene matches: 13. The CDR3 has 19 amino acids. The table lists this clonotype with a few counts. As yet, its antigen is unknown. The TCR originated in a male donor with ankylosing spondylitis. The chain combines TRBV12-3 or TRBV12-4 with TRBJ2-5, with 13 bases lining up with TRBD2. Sequencing was carried out using blood, either unsorted or a sorted T cell fraction (not recorded which). The CDR3 DNA reads TGTGCCAGCAGTGACTGGGTTACTAGCGGGGGGGCCGGCCAAGAGACCCAGTACTTC. It codes for CASSDWVTSGGAGQETQYF.